The 3 T cell receptor beta chains listed next were all sequenced from one sample in a study of monozygotic twins with cystic fibrosis. Generated by immunoSEQ multiplex PCR, the TCRdb table keeps only in-frame clones and is missing some. Of tens of thousands of clones detected, roughly 96% appear once; the ten largest clones hold about 2.9%. Material for sequencing was blood. Every receptor here comes from a girl aged 2 to 10 with cystic fibrosis.

V usage is TRBV30 and J usage is TRBJ2-3; TRBD1 matches at 7 bases. Per the germline V gene, CDR1 is GTSNPN and CDR2 is SVGIG (reference sequence). J was trimmed by 4 bases and V by 3 bases; bases with no gene match: 7. The CDR3 has 14 amino acids. The CDR3 loop is CAWRMDRPADTQYF. CDR3 sequence (DNA): TGTGCCTGGAGGATGGACAGGCCAGCAGATACGCAGTATTTT.

The rearrangement joins TRBV9 to TRBJ1-5, with D unresolved. The V gene's germline CDR1 is SGDLS and CDR2 YYNGEE. Trimming pared 1 base from V and 0 bases from J, leaving 23 bases between. The CDR3 is made up of 20 amino acids. CDR3 sequence reads: CASSVRGFLRGQDSNQPQHF. CDR3 sequence (DNA): TGTGCCAGCAGCGTACGAGGATTTTTAAGAGGCCAGGATAGCAATCAGCCCCAGCATTTT.

The genes are TRBV4-1 and TRBJ2-7; TRBD2 matches 10 bases. This CDR3 comprises 15 residues. Germline values: CDR1 MGHRA, CDR2 YSYEKL. After removal of 5 bases from V and 5 bases from J, the junction contained 9 bases not matched to a gene. CDR3 nucleotide sequence: TGCGCCAGCAGCGCCTCTAGCGGGAGTCTCCACGAGCAGTACTTC. Amino acid sequence: CASSASSGSLHEQYF.